This T cell receptor (beta chain) is drawn from a study of post-analysis software for immune sequencing data (dated by TCRdb to about 2015). Some background on the complete study: Recorded disease courses included relapsing-remitting, secondary progressive and progressive-relapsing multiple sclerosis, with some patients lacking subtype annotation. A subset of samples was prepared in parallel using single-end sample barcoding, then pooled and co-amplified after Illumina adapter ligation. The patient repertoires were set against approximately 10 previously published healthy control repertoires from donors whose ages ranged from roughly 6 to 26 years. Beyond this particular receptor, the publication reports: The multiple sclerosis patient group was slightly younger than the control group. Direct clustering with F measure revealed strong co-clustering of samples prepared in the same batch, which led to a batch-effect correction. Significantly lower normalized Chao1 diversity was found in multiple sclerosis patients than in controls, suggesting substantial peripheral T-cell clonal expansion. Roughly 5 TRBV segments, including TRBV5-6, TRBV5-1 and TRBV20-1, were significantly more frequent in patients than controls.

The receptor library was made with PCR. TCRdb lists the instrument as Illumina HiSeq 2500. To reduce PCR and sequencing biases, unique molecular identifiers were incorporated into the TCR beta cDNA libraries. Per 1 to 10 million input T cells, 500,000 or so cDNA molecules were obtained, such that each molecule approximated one T cell. The patient libraries were prepared and sequenced using the same protocol as the earlier healthy control dataset. Samples belonging to the same batch were prepared together, multiplexed and sequenced on a shared HiSeq lane. As for how the authors treated the data: MIGEC handled the raw barcoded reads, throwing out single-read molecular identifier groups before consensus assembly and CDR3 extraction. VDJtools was used for post-analysis of the clonotype tables, and diversity was normalized by down-sampling every dataset to the size of the smallest sample. To correct batch-related cross-sample contamination, repertoire overlap clustering matched CDR3 amino acid sequences but not nucleotide sequences. TCRdb redid the processing of the public reads, applying fastp at Q25 and MiXCR, and retained in-frame beta chains. Entries that share a CDR3 protein sequence are merged under the most common genes and DNA. The authors' filters were not applied to this entry. Present in this sample are about 770,000 distinct CDR3 sequences, around 46% of which were seen just once. The leading ten clones occupy roughly 4.4% of the sample.

Inclusive of the bounding cysteine and phenylalanine, the CDR3 is 13 residues long. This entry keeps only the CDR3 DNA: 39 bases, framed from base 1. Trimming removed 4 bases from V and 2 bases from J, leaving 9 bases between the germline ends. Per the germline V gene (reference sequence), DFQATT is the CDR1 and SNEGSKA is the CDR2. TCR beta repertoires were profiled from peripheral blood of under 15 young patients with multiple sclerosis to demonstrate the VDJtools post-analysis software. Multiple sclerosis patients were children and adolescents aged roughly 6 to 16 years. This clonotype has a handful of counts. Its antigen is currently not known. There are no base qualities to consult, and no much larger clone falls within one base.

The TCR comes from a girl aged 10-17 years with multiple sclerosis. Source material: blood. Recombination linked TRBV20-1 to TRBJ1-5; the D segment could be TRBD1, given 5 matching bases. CDR3 sequence: CSAIKGGNQPQHF. The DNA sequence is as follows: TGCAGTGCTATCAAAGGGGGCAATCAGCCCCAGCATTTT.